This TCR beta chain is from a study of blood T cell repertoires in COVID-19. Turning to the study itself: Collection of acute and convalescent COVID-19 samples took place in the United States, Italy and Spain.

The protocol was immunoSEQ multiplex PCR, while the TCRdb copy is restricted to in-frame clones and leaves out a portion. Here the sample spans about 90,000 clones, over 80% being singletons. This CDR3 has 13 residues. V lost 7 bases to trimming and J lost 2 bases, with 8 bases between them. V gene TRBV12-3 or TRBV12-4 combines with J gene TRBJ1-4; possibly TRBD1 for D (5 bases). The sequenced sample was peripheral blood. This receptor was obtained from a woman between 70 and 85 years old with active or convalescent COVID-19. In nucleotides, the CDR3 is TGTGCCAGCATTAGGGGTACTAATGAAAAACTGTTTTTT. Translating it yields CASIRGTNEKLFF.